Listed here is a single T cell receptor (beta chain). The record originates from a study of blood T cell repertoires in COVID-19. Study information: Samples came from the United States, Italy and Spain, spanning acute and convalescent COVID-19.

This study enrolled people aged about 18 to 100 from about two dozen US geographic areas. Exposed study participants had met a COVID-19 case within 2 weeks before entry. Produced via immunoSEQ multiplex PCR; TCRdb's table is partial and in-frame only. The sample lists under 250,000 clones, around 90% seen once, with about 3.5% in the top ten. CDR1 and CDR2 from the germline V gene are SGHVS and FNYEAQ. CDR3 length: 13 amino acids. Trimming cost V 5 bases and J 3 bases, with 10 bases left between them. The chain couples TRBV7-6 to TRBJ1-2; the D gene is possibly TRBD1 (5 bases). Sequencing input: PBMCs or T cells enriched from blood (not recorded which). This clonotype was sampled from a woman in her twenties or thirties who had been exposed to COVID-19. The DNA of the CDR3 is TGTGCCAGCAGCCCCGGGACTTACTATGGCTACACCTTC. Amino acid sequence: CASSPGTYYGYTF.